This passage covers 2 T cell receptor beta chains from one sample sequenced in a study of PD-1 blockade in mismatch repair-deficient tumors. Measured with immunoSEQ multiplex PCR; TCRdb has only the in-frame clones, and not every one. In the table there are about 66,000 clones, approximately 80% of which are singletons. Here the sequenced sample was peripheral blood, taken 2 weeks after starting pembrolizumab. The receptor set was obtained from an adult with mismatch repair-deficient cancer.

The J gene is TRBJ1-5, the V gene TRBV27; the match to TRBD1 covers 7 bases. Germline CDR1 is MNHEY and CDR2 is SMNVEV (reference sequence). Losses at the gene ends were 4 bases for V and 4 bases for J; bases not matched to a gene: 4. The CDR3 is made up of 14 amino acids. CDR3 bases: TGTGCCAGCAGTTATCAGGGGGGGAATCAGCCCCAGCATTTT. As protein: CASSYQGGNQPQHF.

This chain connects TRBV5-8 to TRBJ2-7; D possibly corresponds to TRBD1 (6 bases). CDR3 length: 14 amino acids. Germline values: CDR1 SGHTS, CDR2 YDEGEE. V shed 2 bases and J shed 3 bases, with 12 bases lying between them. The CDR3 DNA follows: TGTGCCAGCAGCTTCGGGACAACGTACTACGAGCAGTACTTC. It is translated as CASSFGTTYYEQYF.